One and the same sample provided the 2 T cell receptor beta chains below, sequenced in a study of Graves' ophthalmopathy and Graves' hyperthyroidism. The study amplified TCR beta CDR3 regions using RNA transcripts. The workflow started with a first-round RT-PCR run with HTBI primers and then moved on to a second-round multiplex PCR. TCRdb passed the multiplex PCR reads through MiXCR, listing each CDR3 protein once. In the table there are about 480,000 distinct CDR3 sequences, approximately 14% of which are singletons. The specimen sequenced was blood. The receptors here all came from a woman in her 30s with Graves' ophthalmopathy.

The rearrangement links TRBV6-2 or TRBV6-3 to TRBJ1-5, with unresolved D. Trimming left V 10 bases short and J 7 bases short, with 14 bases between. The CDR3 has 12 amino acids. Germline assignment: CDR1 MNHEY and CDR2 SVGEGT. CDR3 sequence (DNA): TGTGCCACCGTCCGTAAAAAGCAGCCCCAGCATTTT. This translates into CATVRKKQPQHF.

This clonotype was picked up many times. The CDR3 DNA is TGTGCCATAGGGGAGGGAACTGAAGCTTTCTTT. Protein product: CAIGEGTEAFF. This chain connects TRBV10-3 to TRBJ1-1; tentative D call: TRBD1 (5 bases). Germline lookup yields CDR1 ENHRY and CDR2 SYGVKD. There are 11 residues in the CDR3. The V and J ends lost 9 bases and 5 bases respectively, with 10 bases between them.